This T cell receptor beta chain was recovered during a study of blood T cell repertoires in COVID-19. Background on the study: Italy, Spain and the United States were the sources of the convalescent and acute COVID-19 samples. T cells, B-cell-depleted T cells, or PBMCs supplied cDNA or gDNA.

Per the germline V gene, CDR1 is LGHNA and CDR2 is YSLEER. The CDR3 consists of 17 residues. V trimming: 0 bases; J trimming: 7 bases; junction bases outside the gene matches: 8. Per the authors' pipeline: Cell counts per sample came from amplifying reference gene primers. Sequencing used immunoSEQ multiplex PCR; TCRdb keeps in-frame clones, though not all of them. V and J calls plus clone size are reproduced from that table; the DNA served to infer D and trimming. This repertoire shows tens of thousands of clones, approximately 85% found once; its top ten account for around 18%. The rearrangement joins TRBV4-3 to TRBJ2-5, with 13 bases fitting TRBD2. Sequenced: peripheral blood. This TCR derives from a human donor in a cohort sampled during active COVID-19. The CDR3 here is CASSQDLTSGGRGTQYF. CDR3 in DNA: TGCGCCAGCAGCCAAGATCTGACTAGCGGGGGGCGGGGGACCCAGTACTTC.